Following are 15 T cell receptor beta chains from one sample sequenced in a study of T cells in Graves' hyperthyroidism and ophthalmopathy. The TCR beta CDR3 regions underwent amplification using RNA transcripts as the source. An initial round of RT-PCR targeting the TCR CDR3 relied on the HTBI primer set. TCRdb ran MiXCR on the multiplex PCR reads and lists one entry per CDR3 protein. The sample lists 250,000 to 300,000 distinct CDR3 sequences; roughly 15% were seen once. Sequenced: blood. The receptors derive from a woman in her forties or fifties with Graves' hyperthyroidism that later progressed to Graves' ophthalmopathy.

This chain uses TRBV7-2 with TRBJ2-7, with a weak D call TRBD2 (6 bases). Germline V CDR1 and CDR2: SGHTA, FQGNSA. The CDR3 contains 17 residues. Trimming took 2 bases from V and 1 from J, leaving 18 bases between them. CDR3: CASSLHPLGDFSYEQYF. The CDR3 bases are TGTGCCAGCAGCTTACATCCCCTTGGGGACTTTTCCTACGAGCAGTACTTC.

This chain joins TRBV9 and TRBJ2-7; 7 nucleotides agree with TRBD2. J lost 3 bases, V lost 2 bases, and 2 bases had no gene match. CDR1 is SGDLS and CDR2 is YYNGEE in the germline V gene. CDR3 length equals 13 residues. CDR3 nucleotide sequence: TGTGCCAGCAGCGTGACTAGCAGCTACGAGCAGTACTTC. It encodes CASSVTSSYEQYF. Complete variable domain (other parts from reference TRBV9 and TRBJ2-7): DSGVTQTPKHLITATGQRVTLRCSPRSGDLSVYWYQQSLDQGLQFLIQYYNGEERAKGNILERFSAQQFPDLHSELNLSSLELGDSALYFCASSVTSSYEQYFGPGTRLTVT.

This clonotype showed up many times. The J gene is TRBJ2-1, the V gene TRBV28; no clear D gene. The CDR3 is 15 residues long. The germline V gene has CDR1 MDHEN and CDR2 SYDVKM. V was trimmed by 5 bases and J by 3 bases, leaving 14 bases between them. The CDR3 region is CASSPPDPNYNEQFF. The CDR3 bases are TGTGCCAGCAGTCCCCCGGATCCCAACTACAATGAGCAGTTCTTC.

Worth noting for this clonotype: A much more abundant neighbour one base away suggests this may be a read error. The chain couples TRBV28 to TRBJ1-1; 7 bases are shared with TRBD1. The CDR3 is 16 amino acids. Germline V CDR1 and CDR2: MDHEN, SYDVKM. CDR3 DNA sequence: TGTGCCAGCAGTTTGGCAAACTTGGGACAGAACACTGAAGCTCTCTTT. Translated: CASSLANLGQNTEALF.

A few counts support this clonotype. The rearrangement links TRBV6-2 or TRBV6-3 to TRBJ2-7; 8 positions match TRBD2. The CDR3 extends over 14 amino acids. V gave up 8 bases and J gave up 2 bases; unmatched junction bases: 8. The germline CDR1 and CDR2 sequences are MNHEY and SVGEGT. Written as DNA, the CDR3 is TGTGCCAGCGAAGCAGCGGGAGAGACCTACGAGCAGTACTTC. Its protein is CASEAAGETYEQYF.

This clonotype was recorded many times. This sequence joins TRBV10-3 and TRBJ2-7; D might be TRBD1 (6 bases). Germline CDR1 and CDR2: ENHRY and SYGVKD. The CDR3 extends over 16 amino acids. The CDR3 region has the DNA TGTGCTTCCAGGGGAAGGGTAGGACAAGATTCCTACGAGCAGTACTTC. It codes for CASRGRVGQDSYEQYF.

The table lists this clonotype with many counts. The chain recombines TRBV20-1 with TRBJ2-7; TRBD2 is a possible D gene (5 bases). CDR3 size: 16 residues. The germline V gene has CDR1 DFQATT and CDR2 SNEGSKA (reference sequence). Trimming pared 3 bases from V and 2 bases from J, leaving 20 bases between. The CDR3 loop reads CSARSPRGRETYEQYF. The DNA of the CDR3 is TGCAGTGCTAGGTCCCCCCGGGGTAGGGAAACCTACGAGCAGTACTTC.

This clonotype was detected many times. The gene calls are TRBV11-2 and TRBJ2-2; 8 nucleotides match TRBD1. Losses at the gene ends were 5 bases for V and 6 bases for J; bases not matched to a gene: 14. This CDR3 is built from 17 residues. Germline CDR1 and CDR2: SGHAT and FQNNGV. CDR3 DNA: TGTGCCAGCAGCGGAATGACAGGGGCCCGCAGTTCCGGGGAGCTGTTTTTT. Translation gives CASSGMTGARSSGELFF.

Many counts were recorded for this clonotype. CDR3 nucleotide sequence: TGTGCCAGCAGTTTCTTCTACGAGCAGTACTTC. Encoded protein: CASSFFYEQYF. The rearrangement links TRBV12-3 or TRBV12-4 to TRBJ2-7; D not certain. This CDR3 is 11 amino acids long. V was cut by 3 bases and J by 3 bases, with 3 bases left in between.

In this sample, this clonotype turned up a few times. This sequence joins TRBV19 and TRBJ1-5; 7 positions match TRBD1. Germline lookup yields CDR1 LNHDA and CDR2 SQIVND (reference sequence). The CDR3 spans 14 residues. V lost 5 bases and J lost 5; bases outside the gene matches: 6. CDR3 sequence reads: CASSLGTAHQPQHF. Here the CDR3 DNA reads TGTGCCAGTAGTCTAGGGACAGCTCATCAGCCCCAGCATTTT. The full variable domain, completed using reference TRBV19 and TRBJ1-5, is DGGITQSPKYLFRKEGQNVTLSCEQNLNHDAMYWYRQDPGQGLRLIYYSQIVNDFQKGDIAEGYSVSREKKESFPLTVTSAQKNPTAFYLCASSLGTAHQPQHFGDGTRLSIL.

In its sample, this clonotype was seen many times. The chain uses TRBV11-2 and TRBJ1-3, with no clear D. The V gene lost 7 bases and the J gene lost 4 bases, with 8 bases spanning the gap. Germline V gene sequence: CDR1 SGHAT, CDR2 FQNNGV. The length of the CDR3 is 12 residues. CDR3 DNA: TGTGCCAGCATCGGGTGGGGAAACACCATATATTTT. It translates to CASIGWGNTIYF.

The genes are TRBV7-9 and TRBJ2-2; maybe TRBD2 (5 bases). The germline V gene has CDR1 SEHNR and CDR2 FQNEAQ (reference sequence). V lost 3 bases to trimming and J lost 3 bases, with 8 bases between them. CDR3 length: 14 amino acids. The CDR3 coding sequence is TGTGCCAGCAGCTTCGGGGATTACACCGGGGAGCTGTTTTTT. Its translation: CASSFGDYTGELFF.

This clonotype has a handful of counts. The chain links TRBV2 to TRBJ1-5; perhaps TRBD1 as D (5 bases). This CDR3 has 15 amino acids. V was trimmed by 1 base and J by 6 bases, leaving 13 bases between them. The germline V gene has CDR1 SNHLY and CDR2 FYNNEI. The CDR3 nucleotides are TGTGCCAGCAGTGAAGGGGGGGGTGGGTTTCAGCCCCAGCATTTT. Translation gives CASSEGGGGFQPQHF.

This clonotype showed up many times. The chain employs TRBV25-1 and TRBJ2-7; 9 nucleotides match TRBD2. With 4 bases clipped from V and 7 bases from J, the junction kept 11 bases outside the gene matches. Germline V gene data show CDR1 as MGHDK and CDR2 as SYGVNS. This CDR3 has 15 amino acids. In DNA form, the CDR3 reads TGTGCCAGCAGTGCCGCCGCGGGAGGGCCGGGAGAGCAGTACTTC. It is translated as CASSAAAGGPGEQYF.

The chain links TRBV7-3 to TRBJ2-5; D possibly matches TRBD1 or TRBD2 (5 bases each). From germline, CDR1 is SGHTA and CDR2 FQGTGA. This CDR3 is built from 15 residues. Trimming removed 5 bases from V and 4 bases from J, with 17 bases in between. The CDR3 coding sequence is TGTGCCAGCAGCCCCTTCGGGGCGGCGGGAGAGACCCAGTACTTC. This encodes CASSPFGAAGETQYF.